What follows describes a single T cell receptor beta chain. This CDR3 has 12 amino acids. Trimming left V 2 bases short and J 5 bases short, with 6 bases between. Germline assignment: CDR1 SGHAT and CDR2 FQNNGV. This specimen belongs to a study of blood T cell repertoires in COVID-19. The assay was immunoSEQ multiplex PCR, and TCRdb's table has in-frame clones only and misses some. The table lists 150,000 to 200,000 clones, about 86% of them singletons, with over 7.5% in the top ten. Sequencing was carried out using peripheral blood. This TCR was sampled from a man aged 45-60 years with active or convalescent COVID-19. V usage is TRBV11-2 and J usage is TRBJ1-1; D gene unclear. CDR3 sequence reads: CASSLTRTEAFF. CDR3 sequence (DNA): TGTGCCAGCAGCTTAACGCGGACTGAAGCTTTCTTT.